This is a list of T cell receptor beta chains from one sample in a study of control samples from healthy donors and cancer patients. The table came from immunoSEQ multiplex PCR; TCRdb's copy has only in-frame clones and leaves some out. Here the sample spans tens of thousands of clones, around 92% being singletons. The specimen was blood. These receptor sequences come from a man in his thirties or forties in good health. Each CDR3 is given with its conserved first and last residue. The order of the fields is V gene, J gene, D gene, clone size, CDR3 DNA, CDR3 protein. D genes are given only for firm matches. Some rows mark clone size as missing; the rest say once, few, many or name a class of expanded clone.

>TRBV5-6|TRBJ2-7|-|-
TGTGCCAGCAGTGATTGGGTAGGTGAGCAGTACTTC
CASSDWVGEQYF
>TRBV24-1|TRBJ1-2|TRBD1|-
TGTGCCACCAGTGAGTCAGGGGGCTACTATGGCTACACCTTC
CATSESGGYYGYTF
>TRBV6-2/TRBV6-3|TRBJ2-3|-|once
TGTGCCAGCAGTTACAGGTGGGGGCCTAGCACAGATACGCAGTATTTT
CASSYRWGPSTDTQYF
>TRBV7-9|TRBJ2-7|-|-
TGTGCCAGCAGCTTAGTAGGGGGGAACGAGCAGTACTTC
CASSLVGGNEQYF
>TRBV18|TRBJ2-7|-|-
TGTGCACCGGGGGATCACGAGCAGTACTTC
CAPGDHEQYF
>TRBV7-9|TRBJ1-2|-|-
TGTGCCAGCAGCTTACTGGACTGGGGGGCGGAGGACTATGGCTACACCTTC
CASSLLDWGAEDYGYTF
>TRBV6-1|TRBJ2-7|TRBD1|-
TGTGCCAGCAGTGAACAGGGGGCACCCTACGAGCAGTACTTC
CASSEQGAPYEQYF
>TRBV10-3|TRBJ1-5|-|once
TGTGCCATCAGAGGCGGGAATAGCAATCAGCCCCAGCATTTT
CAIRGGNSNQPQHF
>TRBV6-4|TRBJ2-1|-|-
TGTGCCAGCAGTTCCAGGGGGGGCTCCTACAATGAGCAGTTCTTC
CASSSRGGSYNEQFF
>TRBV7-9|TRBJ1-1|-|-
TGTGCCAGCAGCCTCGCGGGACTCCCCTCTGAAGCTTTCTTT
CASSLAGLPSEAFF
>TRBV7-3|TRBJ2-5|TRBD1|-
TGTGCCAGCAGCGCGATCGGGACAGGGCCGGGAGAGACCCAGTACTTC
CASSAIGTGPGETQYF